The source of this TCR beta chain is a study of Ad26.COV2.S vaccination and SARS-CoV-2 variants. The data were produced by immunoSEQ multiplex PCR, yet TCRdb's version contains in-frame clones alone and is incomplete. This sample yields about 480,000 clones, of which around 85% are seen a single time; 13% belongs to the top ten. V was trimmed by 1 base and J by 8 bases, leaving 6 bases between them. The CDR3 consists of 12 residues. Germline lookup yields CDR1 SEHNR and CDR2 FQNEAQ (reference sequence). Sample treatment: some 19 received Ad26.COV2.S at low or high dose, single or two shots; 5 received placebo; per-sample allocation not given. Samples came from day 63 after the first vaccine or placebo injection.

The starting material was peripheral blood, obtained in a trial of Ad26.COV2.S vaccine versus placebo. This sequence originates from a person aged 18-65 years who received the Ad26.COV2.S COVID-19 vaccine or a placebo. The chain uses TRBV7-9 and TRBJ2-1, with D unclear. The CDR3 DNA sequence: TGTGCCAGCAGCTTAGAGGTCGATGAGCAGTTCTTC. Translating gives CASSLEVDEQFF.